This record looks at one T cell receptor beta chain sequence and its context. Other nucleotide sequences in the sample specify the same CDR3. The junction had 3 bases not matched to a gene; V was cut back by 2 bases and J by 3 bases. The germline CDR1 and CDR2 sequences are MNHEY and SVGAGI. CDR3 length: 15 residues. The data belong to a study of shared clonotypes between healthy human individuals. Genomic DNA (from each subset) was split evenly across several immunoSEQ plates. The repertoire was sequenced with immunoSEQ multiplex PCR; TCRdb's copy has only in-frame clones and lacks some. The sample includes about 1 million clones, roughly 80% of them seen just once.

The source material was memory CD4+ T cells sorted from blood. As to subset: CD45RA-negative fraction. The chain employs TRBV6-5 and TRBJ2-7, with 11 bases identical to TRBD2. The sequence was collected from a man between 18 and 35 years old in good health. DNA of the CDR3: TGTGCCAGCAGTTACAGTACTAGCGGGAGCTACGAGCAGTACTTC. It codes for CASSYSTSGSYEQYF.